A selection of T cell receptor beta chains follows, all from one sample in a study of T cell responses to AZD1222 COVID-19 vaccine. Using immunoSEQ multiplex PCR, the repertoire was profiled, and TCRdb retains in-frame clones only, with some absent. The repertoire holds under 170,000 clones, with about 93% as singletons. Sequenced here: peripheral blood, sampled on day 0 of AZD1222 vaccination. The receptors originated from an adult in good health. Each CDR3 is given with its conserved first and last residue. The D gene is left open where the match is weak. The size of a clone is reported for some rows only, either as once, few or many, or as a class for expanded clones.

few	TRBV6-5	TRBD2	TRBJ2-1	TGTGCCAGCAGAGCCTCTAGCGGGAGCTACAATGAGCAGTTCTTC	CASRASSGSYNEQFF
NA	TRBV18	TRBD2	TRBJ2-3	TGTGCCAGCTCACCATCGAAAAATAGCGGGAGTACAGATACGCAGTATTTT	CASSPSKNSGSTDTQYF
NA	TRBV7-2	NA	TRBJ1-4	TGTGCCAGCAGCTTAGCGGGATGGGATGAAAAACTGTTTTTT	CASSLAGWDEKLFF
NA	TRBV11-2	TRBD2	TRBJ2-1	TGTGCCAGCAGCTTAGTGGTGACGGGAGGTTCCAATGAGCAGTTCTTC	CASSLVVTGGSNEQFF
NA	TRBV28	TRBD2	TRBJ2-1	TGTGCCAGCAGTTTCCGACTAGCGGGGGGGAATGGTCAGTTCTTC	CASSFRLAGGNGQFF
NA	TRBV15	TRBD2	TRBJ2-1	TGTGCCACCAGCAGAGATCTAGCGGGAGGTGAGCAGTTCTTC	CATSRDLAGGEQFF
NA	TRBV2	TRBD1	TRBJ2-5	TGTGCCATCGTAAGGACAGGGGGAGAGACCCAGTACTTC	CAIVRTGGETQYF
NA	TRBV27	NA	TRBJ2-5	TGTGCCAGCAGTCAACGCTCGGTGGGGAAAATCCAAGAGACCCAGTACTTC	CASSQRSVGKIQETQYF
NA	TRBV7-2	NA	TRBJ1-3	TGTGCCAGCAGCCAACCTCCTCGAAACTTCTCTGGAAACACCATATATTTT	CASSQPPRNFSGNTIYF
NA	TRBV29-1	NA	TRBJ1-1	TGCAGCGTTGAAAAAGGGACTGAAGCTTTCTTT	CSVEKGTEAFF
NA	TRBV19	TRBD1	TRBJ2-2	TGTGCCAGTAGCGACAGGGGAGCGATTAGCGGGGAGCTGTTTTTT	CASSDRGAISGELFF